This TCR beta chain was sequenced during a study of CXCR3-negative and CXCR3-positive naive CD8 T cells. This clonotype is classed as medium-sized (0.01 to 0.1%) by frequency. Its antigen is not known. With UMI labels, 5' RACE was used to prepare the TRB cDNA libraries. Reanalyzing the 5' RACE reads, TCRdb keeps one entry per CDR3 protein, without DNA. The table lists around 4,700 distinct CDR3 sequences. Study outcomes and limitations: Comparison of naive cells showed more hydrophobic TRB CDR3s in CXCR3-positive than in CXCR3-negative naive cells.

The CDR3 sequence is 18 residues long. CDR1 is SQVTM, CDR2 ANQGSEA, per germline. This chain connects TRBV29-1 to TRBJ1-1; TCRdb's D call of TRBD1 is untestable without DNA. The source of this sequence is a human donor in good health. Some clones in this sample may be carry-over from other donors' samples. Sequences were obtained from naive CXCR3+ CD8+ T cells from blood. Subset defined: CD45RO-CCR7+CD27+CD95- naive CD8+ T cells expressing CXCR3 (TNR3+). The CDR3 is CSADFNRGWEVMNTEAFF.